One sample yielded the 22 T cell receptor beta chains listed below, sequenced in a study of identical twins. Each CDR3 protein is one row after TCRdb ran MiXCR on the 5' RACE reads. Found here are about 250,000 distinct CDR3 sequences, approximately 8.3% of them singletons; the top ten hold less than 4%. These data also featured in a second study, about yellow fever vaccine responses in identical twins.

The sequenced sample was CD8+ T cells sorted from blood. The receptors stem from a woman in her late teens or twenties in good health.

The chain recombines TRBV7-6 with TRBJ2-3; a weak D match, TRBD2 (6 bases). Germline CDR1 reads SGHVS; CDR2 reads FNYEAQ. The CDR3 runs to 17 residues. The V and J ends lost 1 base and 2 bases respectively, with 16 bases between them. CDR3 DNA sequence: TGTGCCAGCAGCTTAGGGTGGGCGGGATCCCTCACAGATACGCAGTATTTT. It translates to CASSLGWAGSLTDTQYF.

This clonotype was seen more than once but under ten times. The CDR3 loop reads CSVEGIGVAGTTDTQYF. The DNA of the CDR3 is TGCAGCGTTGAGGGGATCGGGGTAGCGGGGACGACAGATACGCAGTATTTT. The chain uses TRBV29-1 and TRBJ2-3; 8 bases are a match to TRBD2. Germline V gene data show CDR1 as SQVTM and CDR2 as ANQGSEA. Trimming cost V 3 bases and J 3 bases; bases outside gene matches: 14. This CDR3 region has 17 residues.

This clonotype has more than one count but fewer than ten. The rearrangement links TRBV21-1 to TRBJ1-5; the table gives TRBD1 as D, unverified against the DNA. TRBV21-1 is a recognized pseudogene. This CDR3 has 14 residues. This CDR3 is CASSTWDGNQPQHF. The CDR3 DNA follows: TGTGCCAGCAGCACCTGGGACGGGAATCAGCCCCAGCATTTT.

This clonotype was recorded a few times. CDR3 DNA sequence: TGCGCCAGCAGCAGGAAAGACGGATCGAACACTGAAGCTTTCTTT. Its translation: CASSRKDGSNTEAFF. The rearrangement joins TRBV5-1 to TRBJ1-1; D is unclear. Trimming removed 4 bases at V and 1 base at J, with 14 bases between. The length of the CDR3 is 15 residues. CDR1 and CDR2 (germline): SGHRS, YFSETQ. Filled out from reference TRBV5-1 and TRBJ1-1, the complete variable domain reads KAGVTQTPRYLIKTRGQQVTLSCSPISGHRSVSWYQQTPGQGLQFLFEYFSETQRNKGNFPGRFSGRQFSNSRSEMNVSTLELGDSALYLCASSRKDGSNTEAFFGQGTRLTVV.

The chain employs TRBV28 and TRBJ2-3; D remains ambiguous. V lost 3 bases and J 1 base, leaving 14 bases between the germline ends. Germline V lookup: CDR1 MDHEN, CDR2 SYDVKM. The CDR3 runs to 16 residues. The CDR3 DNA sequence: TGTGCCAGCAGTTTCTTCGCCAGAGATCGCACAGATACGCAGTATTTT. This codes for CASSFFARDRTDTQYF. Variable domain in full (rest from reference TRBV28 and TRBJ2-3): DVKVTQSSRYLVKRTGEKVFLECVQDMDHENMFWYRQDPGLGLRLIYFSYDVKMKEKGDIPEGYSVSREKKERFSLILESASTNQTSMYLCASSFFARDRTDTQYFGPGTRLTVL.

The V call is TRBV7-1, the J call TRBJ2-7; 7 bases match TRBD1. TRBV7-1 is an open reading frame whose function is uncertain. V was clipped by 3 bases and J by 4 bases; unmatched bases: 9. This CDR3 comprises 15 residues. CDR3 sequence: CASSSQQGLMYEQYF. In DNA, the CDR3 is TGTGCCAGCAGCTCTCAACAGGGGTTAATGTACGAGCAGTACTTC.

V and J are TRBV7-2 and TRBJ2-7, with no clear D. Deletions cut 5 bases from V and 7 bases from J, with 9 bases between. From germline, CDR1 is SGHTA and CDR2 FQGNSA. CDR3 length: 11 amino acids. CDR3 DNA: TGTGCCAGCAGCCGTTTGGGGGAGCAGTACTTC. As protein: CASSRLGEQYF.

This clonotype was picked up a small number of times. CDR3: CASSPGARDQYEQYF. In nucleotides, the CDR3 is TGTGCCAGCAGCCCCGGGGCCCGGGATCAGTACGAGCAGTACTTC. The chain is built from TRBV3-1 and TRBJ2-7; tentatively, D is TRBD1 or TRBD2 (5 bases each). Germline-derived CDR1 and CDR2 are LGHDT and YNNKEL (reference sequence). Trimming pared 4 bases from V and 4 bases from J, leaving 17 bases between. CDR3 size: 15 residues.

There are many counts of this clonotype. This chain links TRBV27 with TRBJ2-7; no reliable D call. The CDR3 sequence is 13 residues long. Germline CDR1 is MNHEY and CDR2 is SMNVEV (reference sequence). Trimming removed 5 bases from V and 6 bases from J, with 14 bases in between. CDR3 sequence reads: CASSPDRVLEQYF. Here the CDR3 DNA reads TGTGCCAGCAGTCCGGACCGTGTTCTCGAGCAGTACTTC.

This clonotype was detected many times. The chain recombines TRBV27 with TRBJ2-1; no clear D gene. Trimming pared 4 bases from V and 10 bases from J, leaving 14 bases between. CDR3 size: 13 residues. Germline lookup yields CDR1 MNHEY and CDR2 SMNVEV (reference sequence). The CDR3 bases are TGTGCCAGCAGTTCCCCTTTGGTGACCGAGCAGTTCTTC. Translated: CASSSPLVTEQFF.

J is TRBJ2-3 and V is TRBV20-1; tentatively, D is TRBD2 (5 bases). The V end was cut by 0 bases, the J end by 6 bases, with 19 bases between. CDR3 length: 16 amino acids. Per the germline V gene, CDR1 is DFQATT and CDR2 is SNEGSKA (reference sequence). This CDR3 is CSARDQRLANLDTQYF. CDR3 in DNA: TGCAGTGCTAGAGATCAGAGGCTAGCAAATTTGGATACGCAGTATTTT.

The rearrangement links TRBV7-6 to TRBJ2-4, with 9 bases lining up with TRBD1. The CDR3 is made up of 16 amino acids. Trimming cost V 5 bases and J 9 bases; bases outside gene matches: 14. Germline CDR1 is SGHVS and CDR2 is FNYEAQ. The CDR3 loop is CASSTGTGFFEGIQYF. CDR3 DNA sequence: TGTGCCAGCAGCACCGGGACAGGGTTTTTTGAGGGCATTCAGTACTTC.

A few counts support this clonotype. The V call is TRBV20-1, the J call TRBJ2-7; possible D gene TRBD2, 6 bases. The V gene lost 3 bases and the J gene lost 5 bases, with 14 bases spanning the gap. The CDR3 consists of 13 residues. Germline-derived CDR1 and CDR2 are DFQATT and SNEGSKA (reference sequence). CDR3 DNA sequence: TGCAGTGCTAGGGAACGGGGGAAAAACGAGCAGTACTTC. It yields the protein CSARERGKNEQYF.

The J gene is TRBJ2-2, the V gene TRBV6-2 or TRBV6-3, with a weak D call TRBD2 (6 bases). The CDR3 totals 16 residues. Germline CDR1 reads MNHEY; CDR2 reads SVGEGT. V gave up 6 bases and J gave up 0 bases, with 14 bases separating them. In nucleotides, the CDR3 is TGTGCCAGCAGCAAAGGAGGGATCGCGAACACCGGGGAGCTGTTTTTT. Residues: CASSKGGIANTGELFF.

This clonotype was observed at least ten times. The J gene is TRBJ2-7, the V gene TRBV7-8, with a possible D match to TRBD2 (6 bases). Trimming took 5 bases from V and 3 from J, leaving 17 bases between them. Looked up from germline, CDR1 is SGHVS and CDR2 is FQNEAQ. The CDR3 extends over 15 amino acids. Here the CDR3 DNA reads TGTGCCAGCAGCCTTTATACGGGGGTCGGCTACGAGCAGTACTTC. Amino acids: CASSLYTGVGYEQYF.

This clonotype has just a few counts. CDR3 bases: TGCGCCAGCAGCCAAGATATAGGCGCATACAATGAGCAGTTCTTC. This codes for CASSQDIGAYNEQFF. The chain links TRBV4-3 to TRBJ2-1; D unresolved. V was shortened by 0 bases and J by 4 bases, with 10 bases between the two germline ends. Germline lookup yields CDR1 LGHNA and CDR2 YSLEER. This CDR3 region has 15 residues.

V and J are TRBV6-2 or TRBV6-3 and TRBJ2-7, with a tentative D call TRBD1 (6 bases). Germline CDR1 MNHEY, CDR2 SVGEGT. V was shortened by 5 bases and J by 4 bases, with 12 bases between the two germline ends. CDR3 length: 13 amino acids. CDR3 loop: CASSQGQKYEQYF. CDR3 DNA sequence: TGTGCCAGCAGTCAGGGGCAAAAATACGAGCAGTACTTC.

The chain combines TRBV2 with TRBJ1-4, with D unresolved. Trimming removed 7 bases from V and 0 bases from J, with 12 bases in between. Germline values: CDR1 SNHLY, CDR2 FYNNEI. The CDR3 runs to 15 residues. In nucleotides, the CDR3 is TGTGCCAGCATGGACCAGCCTGCAACTAATGAAAAACTGTTTTTT. Translation gives CASMDQPATNEKLFF.

The sample holds many counts of this clonotype. V usage is TRBV29-1 and J usage is TRBJ2-1, with D unresolved. V was trimmed by 6 bases and J by 0 bases, leaving 3 bases between them. Germline lookup yields CDR1 SQVTM and CDR2 ANQGSEA. The CDR3 is 11 residues long. This chain's CDR3 is CSVDSYNEQFF. The CDR3 DNA follows: TGCAGCGTGGACTCCTACAATGAGCAGTTCTTC.

This clonotype was counted between two and nine times. V usage is TRBV2 and J usage is TRBJ2-5, with TRBD2 matching 11 bases. After removal of 6 bases from V and 5 bases from J, the junction contained 11 bases not matched to a gene. There are 16 residues in the CDR3. The germline CDR1 and CDR2 sequences are SNHLY and FYNNEI. The CDR3 DNA sequence: TGTGCCAGCAGGGGGACTAGCGGAGGCTCTGGGGAGACCCAGTACTTC. Encoded protein: CASRGTSGGSGETQYF.

This clonotype occurred a few times. This chain uses TRBV20-1 with TRBJ2-7; possibly TRBD2 for D (5 bases). This CDR3 is built from 10 residues. CDR1 and CDR2 from the germline V gene are DFQATT and SNEGSKA (reference sequence). Trimming shortened V by 6 bases and J by 5 bases, and 8 bases separated the two germline ends. CDR3 residues: CSAGRDEQYF. The CDR3 DNA reads TGCAGTGCCGGGCGGGACGAGCAGTACTTC.

The CDR3 loop is CASSLDQTGNEQYF. The CDR3 nucleotides are TGCGCCAGCAGCTTGGATCAGACAGGGAACGAGCAGTACTTC. The chain uses TRBV5-1 and TRBJ2-7, with 7 bases identical to TRBD1. CDR1 and CDR2 (germline): SGHRS, YFSETQ. V trimming: 0 bases; J trimming: 5 bases; junction bases outside the gene matches: 5. This CDR3 region has 14 residues. The full variable domain, completed using reference TRBV5-1 and TRBJ2-7, is KAGVTQTPRYLIKTRGQQVTLSCSPISGHRSVSWYQQTPGQGLQFLFEYFSETQRNKGNFPGRFSGRQFSNSRSEMNVSTLELGDSALYLCASSLDQTGNEQYFGPGTRLTVT.